This T cell receptor (beta chain) was recovered during a study of blood T cell repertoires in COVID-19. Across about two dozen US areas, participants ranged in age from about 18 to 89 years. In the original analysis: From reference gene primer amplification, estimates of nucleated cell counts were derived. Clones were read by immunoSEQ multiplex PCR, and TCRdb kept only the in-frame ones, dropping some. That table gives V, J and clone size, and the DNA gave D and trimming. The data show 250,000 to 350,000 clones, 90% seen once. The TCR originated in a woman between 18 and 29 years old with acute COVID-19. The sequenced material came from PBMCs or T cells enriched from blood (not recorded which).

CDR3 protein: CASSQTGDNEQFF. CDR3 nucleotides: TGTGCCAGCAGCCAAACCGGGGACAATGAGCAGTTCTTC. This chain joins TRBV7-3 and TRBJ2-1, with D possibly TRBD2 on 5 matching bases. CDR1 and CDR2 (germline): SGHTA, FQGTGA. V lost 5 bases to trimming and J lost 5 bases, with 10 bases between them. The CDR3 extends over 13 amino acids.